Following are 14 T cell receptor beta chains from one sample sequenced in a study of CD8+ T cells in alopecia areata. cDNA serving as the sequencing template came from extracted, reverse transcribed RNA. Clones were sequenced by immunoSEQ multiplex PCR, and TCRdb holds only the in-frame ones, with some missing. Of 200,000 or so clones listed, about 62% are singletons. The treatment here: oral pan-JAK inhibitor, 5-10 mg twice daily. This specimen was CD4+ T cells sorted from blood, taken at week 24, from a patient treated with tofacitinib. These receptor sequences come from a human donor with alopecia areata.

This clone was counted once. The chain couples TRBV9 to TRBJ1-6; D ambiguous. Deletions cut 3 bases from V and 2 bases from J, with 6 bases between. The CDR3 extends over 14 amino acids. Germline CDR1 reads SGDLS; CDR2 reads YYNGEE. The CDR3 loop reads CASSEAPYNSPLHF. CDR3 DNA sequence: TGTGCCAGCAGCGAGGCACCCTATAATTCACCCCTCCACTTT.

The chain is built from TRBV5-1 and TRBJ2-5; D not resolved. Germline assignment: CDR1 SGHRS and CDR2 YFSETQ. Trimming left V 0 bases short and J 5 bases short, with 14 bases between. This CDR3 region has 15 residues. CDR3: CASSLADSGPETQYF. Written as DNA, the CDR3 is TGCGCCAGCAGCTTGGCCGACTCCGGGCCGGAGACCCAGTACTTC.

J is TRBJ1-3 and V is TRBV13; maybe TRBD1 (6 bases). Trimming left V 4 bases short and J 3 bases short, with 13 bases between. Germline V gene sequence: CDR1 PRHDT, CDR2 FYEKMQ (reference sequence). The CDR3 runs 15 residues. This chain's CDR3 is CASSSRQALGNTIYF. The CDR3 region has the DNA TGTGCCAGCAGCTCCCGACAGGCTCTTGGAAACACCATATATTTT.

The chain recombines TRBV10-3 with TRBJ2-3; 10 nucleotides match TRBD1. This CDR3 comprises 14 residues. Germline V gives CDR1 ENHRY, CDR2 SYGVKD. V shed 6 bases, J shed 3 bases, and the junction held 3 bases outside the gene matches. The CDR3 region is CAIRRQGATDTQYF. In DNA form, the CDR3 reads TGTGCCATCAGGCGACAGGGGGCTACAGATACGCAGTATTTT.

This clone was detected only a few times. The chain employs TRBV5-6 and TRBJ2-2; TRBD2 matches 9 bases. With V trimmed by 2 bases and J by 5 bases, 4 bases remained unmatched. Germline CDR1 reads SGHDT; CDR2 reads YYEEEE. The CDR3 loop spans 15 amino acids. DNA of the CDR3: TGTGCCAGCAGCTTATTAGCGGGGGCGACCGGGGAGCTGTTTTTT. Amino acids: CASSLLAGATGELFF.

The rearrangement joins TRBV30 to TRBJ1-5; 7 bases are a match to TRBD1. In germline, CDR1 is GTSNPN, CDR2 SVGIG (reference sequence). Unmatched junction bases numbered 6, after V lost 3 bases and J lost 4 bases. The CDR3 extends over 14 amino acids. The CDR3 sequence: CAWSAPGGNQPQHF. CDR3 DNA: TGTGCCTGGAGCGCCCCAGGGGGAAATCAGCCCCAGCATTTT. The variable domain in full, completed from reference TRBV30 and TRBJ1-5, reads SQTIHQWPATLVQPVGSPLSLECTVEGTSNPNLYWYRQAAGRGLQLLFYSVGIGQISSEVPQNLSASRPQDRQFILSSKKLLLSDSGFYLCAWSAPGGNQPQHFGDGTRLSIL.

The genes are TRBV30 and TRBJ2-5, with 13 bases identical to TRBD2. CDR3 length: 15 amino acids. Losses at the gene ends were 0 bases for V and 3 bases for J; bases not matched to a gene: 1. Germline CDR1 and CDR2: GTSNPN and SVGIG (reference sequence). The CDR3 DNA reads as TGTGCCTGGAGTGTAGGACTAGCGGGAGAAGAGACCCAGTACTTC. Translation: CAWSVGLAGEETQYF.

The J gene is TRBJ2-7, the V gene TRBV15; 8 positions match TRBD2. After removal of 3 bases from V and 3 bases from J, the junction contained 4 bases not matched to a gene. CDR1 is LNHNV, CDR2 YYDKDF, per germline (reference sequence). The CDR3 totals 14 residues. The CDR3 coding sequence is TGTGCCACCAGCAGGAACAGCGGGGGCTACGAGCAGTACTTC. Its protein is CATSRNSGGYEQYF.

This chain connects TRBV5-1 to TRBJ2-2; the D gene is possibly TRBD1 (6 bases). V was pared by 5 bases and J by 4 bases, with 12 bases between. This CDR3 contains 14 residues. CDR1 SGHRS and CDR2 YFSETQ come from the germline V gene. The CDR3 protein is CASSLEGVTGELFF. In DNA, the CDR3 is TGCGCCAGCAGTCTCGAGGGGGTCACCGGGGAGCTGTTTTTT.

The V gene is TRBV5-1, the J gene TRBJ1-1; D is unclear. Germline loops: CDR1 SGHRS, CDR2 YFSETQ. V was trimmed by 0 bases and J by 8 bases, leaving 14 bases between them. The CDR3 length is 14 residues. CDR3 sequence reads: CASSLVLTQSEAFF. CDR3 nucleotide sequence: TGCGCCAGCAGCTTGGTATTGACACAGAGCGAAGCTTTCTTT.

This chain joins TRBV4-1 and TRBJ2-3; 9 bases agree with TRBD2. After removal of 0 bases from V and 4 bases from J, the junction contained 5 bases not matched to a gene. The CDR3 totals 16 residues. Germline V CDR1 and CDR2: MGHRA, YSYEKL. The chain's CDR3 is CASSQEEAGGSDTQYF. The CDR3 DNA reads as TGCGCCAGCAGCCAAGAAGAGGCGGGGGGGTCAGATACGCAGTATTTT.

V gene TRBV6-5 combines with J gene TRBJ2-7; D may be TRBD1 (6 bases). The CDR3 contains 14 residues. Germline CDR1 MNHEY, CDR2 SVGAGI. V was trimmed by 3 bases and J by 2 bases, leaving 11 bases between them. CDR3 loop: CASSYGTSTYEQYF. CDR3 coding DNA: TGTGCCAGCAGTTATGGGACATCAACCTACGAGCAGTACTTC.

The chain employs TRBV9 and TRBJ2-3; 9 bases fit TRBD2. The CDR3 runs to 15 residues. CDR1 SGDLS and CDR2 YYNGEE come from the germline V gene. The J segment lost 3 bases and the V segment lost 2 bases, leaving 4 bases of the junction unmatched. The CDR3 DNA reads TGTGCCAGCAGCGTGAGCGGGGGGATTACAGATACGCAGTATTTT. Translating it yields CASSVSGGITDTQYF.

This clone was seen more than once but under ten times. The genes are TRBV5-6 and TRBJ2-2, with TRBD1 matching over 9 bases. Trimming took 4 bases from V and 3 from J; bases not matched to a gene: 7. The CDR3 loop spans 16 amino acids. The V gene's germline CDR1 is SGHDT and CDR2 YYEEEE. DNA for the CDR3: TGTGCCAGCAGCCCCAGGGACAGGGTCTACACCGGGGAGCTGTTTTTT. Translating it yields CASSPRDRVYTGELFF.